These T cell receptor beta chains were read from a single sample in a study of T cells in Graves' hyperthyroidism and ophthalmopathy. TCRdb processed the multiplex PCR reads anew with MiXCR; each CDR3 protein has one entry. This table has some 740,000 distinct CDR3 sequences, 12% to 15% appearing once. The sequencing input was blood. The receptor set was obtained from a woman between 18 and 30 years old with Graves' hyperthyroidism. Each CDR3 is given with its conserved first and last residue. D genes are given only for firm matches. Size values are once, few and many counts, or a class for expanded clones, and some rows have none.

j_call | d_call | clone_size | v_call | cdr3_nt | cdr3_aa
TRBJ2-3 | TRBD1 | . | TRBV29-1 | TGCAGCGGGCTGGGACAGGGGGCCACAGATACGCAGTATTTT | CSGLGQGATDTQYF
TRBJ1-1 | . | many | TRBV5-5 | TGTGCCAGCAGCGTACTCGATCGGAGGATAAAGAACACTGAAGCTTTCTTT | CASSVLDRRIKNTEAFF
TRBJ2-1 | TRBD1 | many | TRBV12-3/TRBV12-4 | TGTGCCAGCAGCCGGGGACAGCCCAATGAGCAGTTCTTC | CASSRGQPNEQFF
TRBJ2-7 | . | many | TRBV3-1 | TGTGCCAGCAGCCAACCTCCCGGGACGGGCACGGACGAGCAGTACTTC | CASSQPPGTGTDEQYF
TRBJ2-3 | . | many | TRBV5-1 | TGCGCCAGCAGCTCTGGGGACCTTTACACAGATACGCAGTATTTT | CASSSGDLYTDTQYF
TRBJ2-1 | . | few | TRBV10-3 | TGTGCCATCAGTGGAAATTATGAGCAGTTCTTC | CAISGNYEQFF
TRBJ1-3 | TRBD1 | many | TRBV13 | TGTGCCAGCAGCTTAAATAGGGGGCGTTTCCGTGACTCTGGAAACACCATATATTTT | CASSLNRGRFRDSGNTIYF
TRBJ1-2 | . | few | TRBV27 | TGTGCCAGCAGGCCCGGGGGGGCCAGCTATGGCTACACCTTC | CASRPGGASYGYTF
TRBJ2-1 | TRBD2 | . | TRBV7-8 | TGTGCCAGCAGCTTCAGTAGACTAGCGCACTACAATGAGCAGTTCTTC | CASSFSRLAHYNEQFF
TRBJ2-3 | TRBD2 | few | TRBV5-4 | TGTGCCAGCAGCTTCGGACTAGCGGGCTACACAGATACGCAGTATTTT | CASSFGLAGYTDTQYF
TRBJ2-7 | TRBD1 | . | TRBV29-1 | TGCAGCGTTTTGACAGGGGAATCCTACGAGCAGTACTTC | CSVLTGESYEQYF
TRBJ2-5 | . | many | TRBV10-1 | TGCGCCAGCAGTGAGATCCTAGGGGAGACCCAGTACTTC | CASSEILGETQYF